Below, 12 T cell receptor beta chains from the same sample are listed, as sequenced in a study of breast tumors, draining lymph nodes, adjacent tissues. Each CDR3 protein gets one entry after TCRdb re-called the multiplex PCR reads with MiXCR. This table has about 14,000 distinct CDR3 sequences, roughly 52% appearing once. Sequencing was done on a sample of tumor-adjacent breast tissue. These receptors all stem from a female donor with breast cancer. Some clones in this sample may be carry-over from other donors' samples.

V and J are TRBV11-3 and TRBJ2-7; TRBD1 might be the D (6 bases). This CDR3 is 14 amino acids long. Trimming removed 5 bases at V and 3 bases at J, with 14 bases between. The V gene's germline CDR1 is SGHNT and CDR2 YENEEA. The CDR3 DNA follows: TGTGCCAGCAGCCCCCGGAAAGGGGGCTACGAGCAGTACTTC. This translates into CASSPRKGGYEQYF.

The gene calls are TRBV14 and TRBJ2-3; D perhaps matches TRBD2 (6 bases). Trimming stripped 0 bases from V and 3 bases from J, with 19 bases between. Germline assignment: CDR1 SGHDN and CDR2 FVKESK. CDR3 length: 18 residues. The DNA for the CDR3 is TGTGCCAGCAGCCAAGATTTCTTAACGGGACTCGAAACAGATACGCAGTATTTT. This gives the protein CASSQDFLTGLETDTQYF.

The table lists this clonotype with a count of one. The J gene is TRBJ2-7, the V gene TRBV28; D not certain. The length of the CDR3 is 12 residues. Germline CDR1 and CDR2: MDHEN and SYDVKM. Trimming took 5 bases from V and 7 from J, leaving 12 bases between them. In DNA form, the CDR3 reads TGTGCCAGCAGTCAACTGGTTTATGAGCAGTACTTC. Protein product: CASSQLVYEQYF.

The gene calls are TRBV2 and TRBJ2-6; D remains ambiguous. Germline values: CDR1 SNHLY, CDR2 FYNNEI. This CDR3 is 13 amino acids long. V lost 8 bases and J lost 2, with 7 bases in between. The CDR3 protein is CASQNTGANVLTF. Written as DNA, the CDR3 is TGTGCCAGCCAAAATACTGGGGCCAACGTCCTGACTTTC.

V usage is TRBV2 and J usage is TRBJ2-2; 11 nucleotides agree with TRBD2. V gave up 5 bases and J gave up 1 base; unmatched junction bases: 3. Germline loops: CDR1 SNHLY, CDR2 FYNNEI. This CDR3 spans 16 amino acids. The CDR3 protein is CASSLTSGVNTGELFF. The CDR3 DNA reads TGTGCCAGCAGTCTGACTAGCGGGGTGAACACCGGGGAGCTGTTTTTT. Full variable domain (remainder filled in from reference TRBV2 and TRBJ2-2): EPEVTQTPSHQVTQMGQEVILRCVPISNHLYFYWYRQILGQKVEFLVSFYNNEISEKSEIFDDQFSVERPDGSNFTLKIRSTKLEDSAMYFCASSLTSGVNTGELFFGEGSRLTVL.

This clonotype was detected many times. This sequence joins TRBV29-1 and TRBJ1-1, with D tentatively TRBD1 (5 bases). V lost 3 bases and J lost 1, with 15 bases in between. Germline loops: CDR1 SQVTM, CDR2 ANQGSEA. The length of the CDR3 is 15 residues. The CDR3 DNA reads TGCAGCGTTGATGGGATCTGGGGGGAGAACACTGAAGCTTTCTTT. It specifies CSVDGIWGENTEAFF.

In its sample, this clonotype ranks as large. The chain combines TRBV20-1 with TRBJ1-2; 7 bases agree with TRBD1. Germline CDR1 reads DFQATT; CDR2 reads SNEGSKA (reference sequence). The trim removed 5 bases at V and 2 bases at J, leaving 8 bases unmatched. The CDR3 contains 14 residues. The DNA for the CDR3 is TGCAGTGCTCACGAGACAGGGTCGAACTATGGCTACACCTTC. Its translation is CSAHETGSNYGYTF.

This clonotype is termed medium-sized (0.01 to 0.1%). The J gene is TRBJ2-1, the V gene TRBV9; D remains unclear. The germline V gene encodes CDR1 SGDLS and CDR2 YYNGEE. Trimming took 4 bases from V and 1 from J, leaving 9 bases between them. The CDR3 is 14 residues long. CDR3 residues: CASSPSVSYNEQFF. CDR3 DNA: TGTGCCAGCAGCCCCAGCGTTTCCTACAATGAGCAGTTCTTC.

Notes on this clonotype: Germline and junction disagree at one end, which may indicate a read error. The chain links TRBV15 to TRBJ1-6, with unresolved D. Germline V gene data show CDR1 as LNHNV and CDR2 as YYDKDF (reference sequence). The CDR3 extends over 11 amino acids. The CDR3 spells CAASRDSPLHF. The CDR3 region has the DNA TGTGCCGCCAGCAGAGATTCACCCCTCCACTTT.

The rearrangement uses TRBV20-1 and TRBJ1-2; D may be TRBD1 (6 bases). Germline CDR1 DFQATT, CDR2 SNEGSKA (reference sequence). The CDR3 has 13 residues. V shed 6 bases and J shed 4 bases, with 15 bases lying between them. CDR3 sequence: CSAGTTGSYGYTF. The CDR3 nucleotides are TGCAGTGCGGGGACCACAGGGTCCTATGGCTACACCTTC.

This clonotype was seen repeatedly, ten times or more. A read error is possible here, since a much larger clone lies one base away. The chain links TRBV7-9 to TRBJ2-1; 8 bases are shared with TRBD2. Looked up from germline, CDR1 is SEHNR and CDR2 is FQNEAQ (reference sequence). The CDR3 extends over 14 amino acids. The CDR3 spells CANSLELAATEQFF. The CDR3 coding sequence is TGTGCCAACAGCTTAGAACTAGCGGCCACTGAGCAGTTCTTC.

Points on this clonotype: With a much larger clone just one base away, this may be a read error. The chain is built from TRBV19 and TRBJ1-5; D uncertain. Per germline, CDR1 LNHDA and CDR2 SQIVND (reference sequence). This CDR3 has 15 residues. The CDR3 region is CGSSIGRLPNQPQHF. The CDR3 bases are TGTGGCAGTAGTATCGGCCGGCTACCTAATCAGCCCCAGCATTTT.